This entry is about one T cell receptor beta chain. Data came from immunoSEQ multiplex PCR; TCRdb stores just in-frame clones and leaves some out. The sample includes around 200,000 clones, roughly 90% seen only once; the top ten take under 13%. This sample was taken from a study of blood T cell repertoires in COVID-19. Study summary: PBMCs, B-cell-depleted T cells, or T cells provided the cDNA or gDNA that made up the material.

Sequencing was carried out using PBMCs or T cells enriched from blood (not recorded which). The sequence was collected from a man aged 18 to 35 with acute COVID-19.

DNA of the CDR3: TGTGCCTGCCAGGGGGCTGTTTCGGGAGGCAATCAGCCCCAGCATTTT. This gives the protein CACQGAVSGGNQPQHF. The rearrangement joins TRBV30 to TRBJ1-5, with 8 bases aligning to TRBD1. CDR1 is GTSNPN, CDR2 SVGIG, per germline (reference sequence). The J segment lost 2 bases and the V segment lost 6 bases, leaving 12 bases of the junction unmatched. This CDR3 has 16 residues.